Listed here are 23 T cell receptor beta chains from one sample, sequenced in a study of cytomegalovirus exposure and HLA in healthy donors. Generated by immunoSEQ multiplex PCR, the TCRdb table keeps only in-frame clones and is missing some. The sample has 97,000 or so clones, about 90% seen once; the top ten hold around 6%. Sequencing input: PBMCs. Receptors were obtained from a man younger than 35 in good health and CMV-seropositive.

This rearrangement joins TRBV11-3 to TRBJ2-2, with a weak D call TRBD1 (5 bases). Trimming stripped 1 base from V and 6 bases from J, with 9 bases between. CDR1 is SGHNT and CDR2 is YENEEA in the germline V gene. This CDR3 is built from 14 residues. The CDR3 spells CASSLARAPGELFF. Here the CDR3 DNA reads TGTGCCAGCAGCTTAGCCAGGGCCCCCGGGGAGCTGTTTTTT.

The rearrangement joins TRBV4-1 to TRBJ2-3, with 11 nucleotides matching TRBD2. J was trimmed by 2 bases and V by 1 base; bases with no gene match: 11. The germline V gene encodes CDR1 MGHRA and CDR2 YSYEKL. This CDR3 is 19 amino acids long. The CDR3 DNA follows: TGCGCCAGCAGCCAAGGTATCTTCCTAGCGGGAGGACTCACAGATACGCAGTATTTT. It encodes CASSQGIFLAGGLTDTQYF.

The genes are TRBV7-2 and TRBJ2-4; 8 bases map to TRBD2. Trimming took 0 bases from V and 9 from J; bases not matched to a gene: 4. From germline, CDR1 is SGHTA and CDR2 FQGNSA. The CDR3 is made up of 14 amino acids. CDR3 loop: CASSLAFTSGIQYF. The CDR3 nucleotides read TGTGCCAGCAGCTTAGCGTTCACTAGCGGCATTCAGTACTTC.

The V gene is TRBV5-6, the J gene TRBJ2-3, with D possibly matching TRBD2 (7 bases). V lost 4 bases and J 13 bases, leaving 19 bases between the germline ends. The CDR3 consists of 13 residues. Germline V gives CDR1 SGHDT, CDR2 YYEEEE. CDR3 amino acids: CASSPTSGGTEYF. The DNA of the CDR3 is TGTGCCAGCAGCCCTACATCGGGGGGCACCGAGTATTTT.

The chain joins TRBV5-6 to TRBJ2-1, with 9 bases fitting TRBD2. Germline-derived CDR1 and CDR2 are SGHDT and YYEEEE. J gave up 7 bases and V 0 bases, and 5 bases lay outside the gene matches. The CDR3 has 15 residues. The CDR3 bases are TGTGCCAGCAGCTTGGGGACTAGCGACTCAAATGAGCAGTTCTTC. Amino acids: CASSLGTSDSNEQFF.

J is TRBJ2-5 and V is TRBV27; 11 bases match TRBD2. Germline assignment: CDR1 MNHEY and CDR2 SMNVEV (reference sequence). Trimming cost V 5 bases and J 5 bases; bases outside gene matches: 16. The CDR3 runs to 18 residues. The CDR3 DNA sequence: TGTGCCAGCAGTCCAGGACCTCTGGTAGCGGGAGGGATGGAGACCCAGTACTTC. Protein product: CASSPGPLVAGGMETQYF.

The chain has TRBV11-3 and TRBJ2-2, with TRBD2 identical over 10 bases. The CDR3 extends over 17 amino acids. V shed 1 base and J 6 bases; nucleotides not matched to a gene: 8. The germline V gene encodes CDR1 SGHNT and CDR2 YENEEA. The CDR3 sequence is CASSLAGSGRASGELFF. The CDR3 DNA reads TGTGCCAGCAGCTTAGCGGGGAGCGGGAGGGCCTCCGGGGAGCTGTTTTTT.

The chain employs TRBV7-3 and TRBJ2-1; 8 bases map to TRBD1. Germline values: CDR1 SGHTA, CDR2 FQGTGA. With V trimmed by 4 bases and J by 0 bases, 14 bases remained unmatched. This CDR3 region has 19 residues. Written as DNA, the CDR3 is TGTGCCAGCAGCTCGCCCACAGGACAGGGACAAAGCTCCTACAATGAGCAGTTCTTC. It is translated as CASSSPTGQGQSSYNEQFF.

This chain uses TRBV7-2 with TRBJ2-5; 8 positions agree with TRBD2. This CDR3 contains 14 residues. Trimming cost V 2 bases and J 5 bases; bases outside gene matches: 4. Looked up from germline, CDR1 is SGHTA and CDR2 is FQGNSA. This chain's CDR3 is CASSLSGGLETQYF. The CDR3 DNA reads as TGTGCCAGCAGCTTATCGGGAGGGCTTGAGACCCAGTACTTC. Full variable domain (rest looked up from reference TRBV7-2 and TRBJ2-5): GAGVSQSPSNKVTEKGKDVELRCDPISGHTALYWYRQSLGQGLEFLIYFQGNSAPDKSGLPSDRFSAERTGGSVSTLTIQRTQQEDSAVYLCASSLSGGLETQYFGPGTRLLVL.

This chain links TRBV10-1 with TRBJ2-3; D uncertain. Germline lookup yields CDR1 WNHNN and CDR2 SYGVQD (reference sequence). The V and J ends lost 4 bases and 5 bases respectively, with 10 bases between them. CDR3 length: 13 residues. The CDR3 nucleotides are TGCGCCAGCAGTGCCCGGGTCGGAGATACGCAGTATTTT. This translates into CASSARVGDTQYF.

The chain combines TRBV7-2 with TRBJ1-1; TRBD1 aligns across 7 bases. V lost 6 bases and J lost 1; bases outside the gene matches: 2. The germline CDR1 and CDR2 sequences are SGHTA and FQGNSA. The CDR3 is 13 amino acids. CDR3 in DNA: TGTGCCAGCAGAGGGACAGAGAACACTGAAGCTTTCTTT. Protein sequence: CASRGTENTEAFF.

The chain carries TRBV5-5 and TRBJ2-7; 8 bases agree with TRBD2. The CDR3 runs to 16 residues. Per germline, CDR1 SGHKS and CDR2 YYEKEE (reference sequence). Germline trimming cut 1 base from V and 4 bases from J; bases unmatched to any gene: 10. CDR3 DNA: TGTGCCAGCAGCTTGAGAGATATAGCGGGGTCATACGAGCAGTACTTC. Translation: CASSLRDIAGSYEQYF. Combining the CDR3 with reference TRBV5-5 and TRBJ2-7 gives the whole variable domain DAGVTQSPTHLIKTRGQQVTLRCSPISGHKSVSWYQQVLGQGPQFIFQYYEKEERGRGNFPDRFSARQFPNYSSELNVNALLLGDSALYLCASSLRDIAGSYEQYFGPGTRLTVT.

This clone was recorded only once. This chain links TRBV7-8 with TRBJ2-2; a weak D match, TRBD2 (6 bases). With 5 bases removed from V and 1 base from J, the gap between germline ends came to 14 bases. The CDR3 totals 16 residues. Germline V lookup: CDR1 SGHVS, CDR2 FQNEAQ. The DNA of the CDR3 is TGTGCCAGCAGCCCACGGTGGCGGGGGAACACCGGGGAGCTGTTTTTT. Amino acids: CASSPRWRGNTGELFF.

The chain has TRBV4-3 and TRBJ2-7; no clear D gene. V shed 0 bases and J shed 4 bases, with 13 bases lying between them. The CDR3 spans 15 residues. CDR1 is LGHNA and CDR2 is YSLEER in the germline V gene. The CDR3 region has the DNA TGCGCCAGCAGCCAAGATTGGAGTGTTACTTACGAGCAGTACTTC. This translates into CASSQDWSVTYEQYF.

The genes are TRBV28 and TRBJ2-1, with TRBD2 matching over 10 bases. The CDR3 runs to 14 residues. Germline assignment: CDR1 MDHEN and CDR2 SYDVKM. V shed 10 bases and J 9 bases; nucleotides not matched to a gene: 12. CDR3 protein: CATQREGLFGEQFF. The CDR3 DNA is TGTGCCACCCAGCGGGAGGGCCTTTTCGGTGAGCAGTTCTTC.

The J gene is TRBJ1-2, the V gene TRBV14; TRBD1 might be the D (5 bases). V lost 1 base to trimming and J lost 6 bases, with 15 bases between them. Germline CDR1 and CDR2: SGHDN and FVKESK. The CDR3 contains 15 residues. The CDR3, as DNA: TGTGCCAGCAGCCAAGTTTTTGGCAGGGCTGATGGCTACACCTTC. Translated, it gives CASSQVFGRADGYTF.

V usage is TRBV6-6 and J usage is TRBJ2-7; 8 positions match TRBD1. Germline V lookup: CDR1 MNHNY, CDR2 SVGAGI (reference sequence). The CDR3 totals 15 residues. V lost 4 bases, J lost 3 bases, and 8 bases stayed unmatched. CDR3 bases: TGTGCCAGCAGTTCCCAGGACAGGGTCAACTACGAGCAGTACTTC. Translation: CASSSQDRVNYEQYF.

As concerns this clone: In the same sample, other DNA sequences code for this CDR3. V is TRBV29-1 and J is TRBJ1-2; 9 nucleotides line up with TRBD1. The V segment lost 3 bases and the J segment 8 bases; nucleotides outside the gene matches: 4. The CDR3 runs 12 residues. CDR1 and CDR2 from the germline V gene are SQVTM and ANQGSEA. CDR3 sequence reads: CSVEGQGGGYTF. The DNA for the CDR3 is TGCAGCGTTGAGGGACAGGGAGGAGGCTACACCTTC.

The V call is TRBV7-9, the J call TRBJ2-2, with 10 bases that match TRBD2. CDR1 SEHNR and CDR2 FQNEAQ come from the germline V gene (reference sequence). The CDR3 has 15 residues. The junction had 6 bases not matched to a gene; V was cut back by 6 bases and J by 5 bases. The CDR3 region has the DNA TGTGCCAGCAGTTCTAGCGGGAGAGGAACCGGGGAGCTGTTTTTT. It yields the protein CASSSSGRGTGELFF.

V gene TRBV5-1 combines with J gene TRBJ2-5; the match to TRBD2 covers 7 bases. V dropped 4 bases and J dropped 0; count of bases not matched to a gene: 9. The CDR3 covers 16 residues. The V gene's germline CDR1 is SGHRS and CDR2 YFSETQ. In DNA form, the CDR3 reads TGCGCCAGCAGCCCAGTGGGGAGGGAGGACCAAGAGACCCAGTACTTC. Its translation is CASSPVGREDQETQYF.

The gene calls are TRBV7-2 and TRBJ2-5; maybe TRBD2 (5 bases). V shed 4 bases and J shed 2 bases, with 14 bases lying between them. CDR1 and CDR2 (germline): SGHTA, FQGNSA. CDR3 length: 15 residues. CDR3 loop: CASSSPGLEQETQYF. The CDR3 bases are TGTGCCAGCAGCTCTCCTGGACTGGAACAAGAGACCCAGTACTTC.

The V call is TRBV7-9, the J call TRBJ2-5, with 8 bases aligning to TRBD2. The closer fit of TRBJ2-7 to the DNA end suggests the J call may be wrong. The CDR3 totals 16 residues. Germline-derived CDR1 and CDR2 are SEHNR and FQNEAQ (reference sequence). The CDR3 DNA is TGTGCCAGCAGCTTAAAACTAGCGGTATACTCCTACGAGCAGTACTTC. Amino acid sequence: CASSLKLAVYSYEQYF.

Notes on this clone: Sequence at one end of the junction differs from germline and may be a read error. The gene calls are TRBV5-1 and TRBJ1-3; TRBD1 agrees at 7 bases. CDR1 and CDR2 (germline): SGHRS, YFSETQ. There are 14 residues in the CDR3. CDR3 coding DNA: TGCGCCAGCAGCTTGGGGCAGGGGGACGGAGGCAAGTCTTTT. This gives the protein CASSLGQGDGGKSF.